Below, one T cell receptor (beta chain) is given with its context. The record originates from a study of blood T cell repertoires in COVID-19. Measured with immunoSEQ multiplex PCR; TCRdb has only the in-frame clones, and not every one. The table records about 69,000 clones, under 85% of them present only once. This TCR was recovered from a man in his sixties with acute or convalescent COVID-19. The sequencing sample was made of peripheral blood.

CDR3 in DNA: TGCGCCAGCAGGAGCGGGGGACCCAATAATGAAAAACTGTTTTTT. Protein product: CASRSGGPNNEKLFF. The chain is built from TRBV10-2 and TRBJ1-4; the D gene is possibly TRBD1 (5 bases). The CDR3 length is 15 residues. With 6 bases removed from V and 4 bases from J, the gap between germline ends came to 15 bases. CDR1 is WSHSY, CDR2 SAAADI, per germline.